The sequence of this T cell receptor beta chain was determined in a study of low-dose radiotherapy and immunotherapy resistance in tumors. Overall study: Intravenous administration to patients comprised nivolumab at 240 mg every two weeks and ipilimumab at 1 mg/kg every six weeks.

Trimming removed 1 base from V and 4 bases from J, with 10 bases in between. Looked up from germline, CDR1 is LGHDT and CDR2 is YNNKEL (reference sequence). The CDR3 contains 14 residues. This clonotype was counted ten times or more. Covering alpha and beta chains, TRAV- and TRBV-specific primers were used for the first-strand cDNA. TCRs were amplified for approximately 22 PCR cycles with a constant-region primer and V-primer adapter. Researchers amplified the isolated mRNA using in vitro transcription. One entry per CDR3 protein results from TCRdb running MiXCR on the reads. This sample yields more than 85,000 distinct CDR3 sequences, of which roughly a tenth are seen a single time; more than 0.85% belongs to the top ten. Sample time point: before trial treatment. The donors' treatment consisted of nivolumab, ipilimumab, aspirin, low-dose cyclophosphamide and low-dose radiotherapy. Eligible patients bore advanced solid tumors devoid of tumor-infiltrating lymphocytes.

The input for sequencing was PBMCs, taken before treatment. The receptor was derived from a male donor with prostate cancer. The chain combines TRBV3-1 with TRBJ1-1; a weak D match, TRBD1 (5 bases). CDR3 nucleotide sequence: TGTGCCAGCAGCCAAGGGGGGGGTGGCACTGAAGCTTTCTTT. Its translation is CASSQGGGGTEAFF.